This T cell receptor (beta chain) was sequenced in a study of cytomegalovirus exposure and HLA in healthy donors. 13 Jbeta primers and 60 Vbeta primers were used for the PCR. Repertoires were generated with immunoSEQ multiplex PCR, while TCRdb's copy carries only in-frame clones and drops some. The sample includes 150,000 to 200,000 clones, about four fifths of them seen just once. Germline V gives CDR1 SGHKS, CDR2 YYEKEE (reference sequence). This CDR3 has 15 amino acids. V lost 5 bases and J lost 4; bases outside the gene matches: 6. Points from the study as a whole: Certain indistinguishable V segments, among them TRBV6-2 and TRBV6-3, were excluded. TCR beta chains numbering approximately 150 were designated cytomegalovirus-associated. In a later analysis, TCR association rates varied by HLA locus: DRB1 most, HLA-C fewest. In a later analysis, compared with equally common non-associated chains, HLA-associated beta chains were more expanded.

This clone was picked up one time. What it binds is not known. The sequenced sample was PBMCs. The chain is built from TRBV5-5 and TRBJ2-1; 10 bases are shared with TRBD2. This sequence was found in a woman aged 45 to 65 in good health and CMV-seronegative. The CDR3 coding sequence is TGTGCCAGCAGATCGGGACTAGCGTATTACAATGAGCAGTTCTTC. Protein sequence: CASRSGLAYYNEQFF.